This T cell receptor beta chain was documented in a study of T cells after posttransplantation cyclophosphamide. Notes on the study in general: Blood and skin or GI T cell repertoires showed limited TRB overlap. Later post-transplant blood repertoires were often dominated by donor CD8+ memory clones.

Here immunoSEQ multiplex PCR was the method, and the copy in TCRdb shows in-frame clones only, minus some. The sample has 6,900 or so clones, roughly three quarters seen once; the top ten hold under 30%. The CDR3 covers 16 residues. V dropped 8 bases and J dropped 0; count of bases not matched to a gene: 12. CDR1 and CDR2 from the germline V gene are SGHTA and FQGNSA. Worth noting for this clone: The antigen remains unidentified.

The V and J genes are TRBV7-2 and TRBJ2-7; 8 bases map to TRBD2. The sequence came from a woman aged 50 to 60 in good health and a related stem cell transplant donor. The sample taken for sequencing was memory CD4+ T cells sorted from blood. This CDR3 reads CASPSLAGGSSYEQYF. The CDR3 DNA reads TGTGCCAGCCCCTCCCTCGCGGGGGGTAGCTCCTACGAGCAGTACTTC.